This T cell receptor (beta chain) was identified in a study of early T cells in non-severe SARS-CoV-2 infection. TCRdb ran MiXCR on the 5' RACE reads and lists one entry per CDR3 protein. The sample holds 28,000 or so distinct CDR3 sequences, around 5% seen once. This clonotype was found many times. The trim removed 3 bases at V and 15 bases at J, leaving 9 bases unmatched. The germline gives CDR1 LNHDA, CDR2 SQIVND (reference sequence). The CDR3 consists of 13 residues. This clonotype was sampled from an adult who was a healthcare worker with PCR-confirmed SARS-CoV-2 infection or an uninfected control (not recorded which). Specimen: whole blood. This chain links TRBV19 with TRBJ2-1; the match to TRBD1 covers 9 bases. DNA of the CDR3: TGTGCCAGTAGTATTGTCTGGGACAGGGAGGTGTTCTTC. Translation: CASSIVWDREVFF.